Listed below are T cell receptor beta chains from one sample, sequenced in a study of PD-L1 blockade in urothelial cancer. Assay used: immunoSEQ multiplex PCR; TCRdb lists only in-frame clones, some missing. The sample holds approximately 38,000 clones, about 86% seen once. Material: PBMCs, obtained around atezolizumab (anti-PD-L1) treatment. These receptors were collected from a man aged 60 to 69 with urothelial cancer. Both conserved end residues are trimmed from each CDR3. The order of the fields is J gene, V gene, CDR3 protein.

J gene: TRBJ2-3; V gene: TRBV27; CDR3 protein: ASTSGGADTDTQY
J gene: TRBJ1-2; V gene: TRBV10-3; CDR3 protein: AAGGPGGYT
J gene: TRBJ2-1; V gene: TRBV30; CDR3 protein: ASSQGAKVYEQF
J gene: TRBJ1-2; V gene: TRBV7-9; CDR3 protein: ASSLAQGVGYGYT
J gene: TRBJ1-2; V gene: TRBV6-5; CDR3 protein: ASSQRGRADGYT
J gene: TRBJ1-4; V gene: TRBV4-3; CDR3 protein: ASSQEVTGPNEKLF
J gene: TRBJ2-6; V gene: TRBV27; CDR3 protein: ASSFQRGSSGANVLT
J gene: TRBJ2-7; V gene: TRBV19; CDR3 protein: ASSIFAGQGWYEQY
J gene: TRBJ1-1; V gene: TRBV5-5; CDR3 protein: ASSLWQTEAF
J gene: TRBJ2-3; V gene: TRBV11-3; CDR3 protein: ASSPGLNTDTQY
J gene: TRBJ1-2; V gene: TRBV5-4; CDR3 protein: ASSLGTLTNYGYT
J gene: TRBJ1-1; V gene: TRBV11-2; CDR3 protein: ASSLGGLNTEAF
J gene: TRBJ1-2; V gene: TRBV11-2; CDR3 protein: ASSLARSAGRIGGYT
J gene: TRBJ1-1; V gene: TRBV10-3; CDR3 protein: AISEPDRGGAF
J gene: TRBJ2-5; V gene: TRBV30; CDR3 protein: ACRELTGAETQY
J gene: TRBJ1-2; V gene: TRBV7-9; CDR3 protein: ASSLVGGAEHYGYT
J gene: TRBJ1-2; V gene: TRBV19; CDR3 protein: ASTYARQGDGYT
J gene: TRBJ1-4; V gene: TRBV19; CDR3 protein: ASTTAGQGTDEKLF
J gene: TRBJ2-1; V gene: TRBV6-5; CDR3 protein: ASSSEATYNEQF
J gene: TRBJ1-1; V gene: TRBV5-1; CDR3 protein: ASSGRGMNTEAF
J gene: TRBJ2-1; V gene: TRBV10-3; CDR3 protein: ATGTIEYNEQF
J gene: TRBJ2-1; V gene: TRBV7-2; CDR3 protein: ASSRTSGISYNEQF
J gene: TRBJ1-5; V gene: TRBV19; CDR3 protein: ASSPRGRGGYQPQH
J gene: TRBJ1-5; V gene: TRBV19; CDR3 protein: ASSIVETSGQPQH